This passage covers 9 T cell receptor beta chains from one sample sequenced in a study of cytotoxic CD8 clonotypes in ibrutinib-treated CLL. The assay was immunoSEQ multiplex PCR, and TCRdb's table has in-frame clones only and misses some. The repertoire consists of 130,000 or so clones, with 60% to 80% occurring once and the leading ten covering approximately 27%. Here the sequenced sample was PBMCs, taken after 12 months of ibrutinib treatment. The receptors derive from a human donor with chronic lymphocytic leukemia.

This clone was seen at least ten times. The chain joins TRBV7-2 to TRBJ1-5; TRBD1 matches 9 bases. The CDR3 is 13 residues long. Germline V gives CDR1 SGHTA, CDR2 FQGNSA. The junction had 2 bases not matched to a gene; V was cut back by 6 bases and J by 5 bases. CDR3 protein: CASRGTGYQPQHF. The DNA of the CDR3 is TGTGCCAGCAGGGGGACAGGGTATCAGCCCCAGCATTTT.

The chain couples TRBV6-5 to TRBJ2-2; a weak D match, TRBD1 (6 bases). The CDR3 length is 15 residues. Germline CDR1 and CDR2: MNHEY and SVGAGI. Trimming cost V 0 bases and J 1 base, with 6 bases left between them. The CDR3 spells CASSYSGGNTGELFF. The CDR3 DNA reads as TGTGCCAGCAGTTACTCAGGGGGGAACACCGGGGAGCTGTTTTTT.

The sample holds many counts of this clone. The DNA for the CDR3 is TGTGCCAGCAGCAACCGGGACAGTCGTGGCTACACCTTC. It yields the protein CASSNRDSRGYTF. This sequence joins TRBV7-6 and TRBJ1-2, with TRBD1 matching 7 bases. This CDR3 contains 13 residues. Germline loops: CDR1 SGHVS, CDR2 FNYEAQ. Trimming at V came to 5 bases and at J to 7 bases, leaving 7 bases not matched to a gene.

V is TRBV7-2 and J is TRBJ2-5; 10 bases fit TRBD2. Germline lookup yields CDR1 SGHTA and CDR2 FQGNSA. V dropped 6 bases and J dropped 0; count of bases not matched to a gene: 7. The CDR3 is made up of 16 amino acids. The CDR3 region is CASSRGLAVYQETQYF. The CDR3 DNA reads TGTGCCAGCAGTCGAGGACTAGCGGTGTACCAAGAGACCCAGTACTTC.

V is TRBV28 and J is TRBJ1-5; D is perhaps TRBD1 (5 bases). Trimming took 7 bases from V and 3 from J, leaving 13 bases between them. The germline gives CDR1 MDHEN, CDR2 SYDVKM. CDR3 length equals 14 residues. The CDR3 reads CASIWGNFNQPQHF. For the CDR3, the DNA is TGTGCCAGCATATGGGGGAATTTCAATCAGCCCCAGCATTTT.

This rearrangement joins TRBV2 to TRBJ1-5; 8 nucleotides align to TRBD1. The ends lost 7 bases at V and 4 bases at J; junction bases unmatched: 15. The length of the CDR3 is 17 residues. CDR1 and CDR2 (germline): SNHLY, FYNNEI. Here the CDR3 DNA reads TGTGCCAGCAAGAGCTTCCAGACAGGGGTGTCAAATCAGCCCCAGCATTTT. This codes for CASKSFQTGVSNQPQHF.

This chain links TRBV2 with TRBJ1-2; D is possibly TRBD1 (6 bases). This CDR3 has 14 residues. CDR1 and CDR2 (germline): SNHLY, FYNNEI. V shed 5 bases and J shed 6 bases, with 16 bases lying between them. The CDR3 protein is CASSISGARDGYTF. DNA for the CDR3: TGTGCCAGCAGTATTTCAGGGGCGCGCGATGGCTACACCTTC.

This chain joins TRBV19 and TRBJ1-6; TRBD1 aligns across 9 bases. V was clipped by 9 bases and J by 4 bases; unmatched bases: 10. The germline V gene encodes CDR1 LNHDA and CDR2 SQIVND (reference sequence). CDR3 length: 16 amino acids. Here the CDR3 DNA reads TGTGCCAGCGACACCGGGACAGGGTTTTATAATTCACCCCTCCACTTT. Its translation: CASDTGTGFYNSPLHF.

To note about this clone: A read error is possible here, since a much larger clone lies one base away. V gene TRBV5-4 combines with J gene TRBJ2-5; D remains ambiguous. Germline CDR1 SGHNT, CDR2 YYREEE (reference sequence). The CDR3 totals 11 residues. Deletions cut 2 bases from V and 4 bases from J, with 3 bases between. The CDR3, as DNA: TGTGCCAGCAGCTTACGAGAGACCCAGTACTTC. Amino acid sequence: CASSLRETQYF. Supplemented by reference TRBV5-4 and TRBJ2-5, the full variable domain reads ETGVTQSPTHLIKTRGQQVTLRCSSQSGHNTVSWYQQALGQGPQFIFQYYREEENGRGNFPPRFSGLQFPNYSSELNVNALELDDSALYLCASSLRETQYFGPGTRLLVL.